The subject of this entry is one TCR beta chain. The CDR3 regions of TCR beta were amplified from RNA transcripts. The HTBI primer set was used in a first-round RT-PCR of the TCR CDR3. MiXCR, run by TCRdb on the multiplex PCR reads, gives a single entry per CDR3 protein. The table records around 290,000 distinct CDR3 sequences, 17% of them present only once. This CDR3 spans 11 amino acids. V was clipped by 0 bases and J by 7 bases, with 5 bases between them. Looked up from germline, CDR1 is SGDLS and CDR2 is YYNGEE. This entry is derived from a study of T cells in Graves' hyperthyroidism and ophthalmopathy. Study context: At the time of initial diagnosis and before any treatment, peripheral blood was collected.

The TCR comes from a woman aged 60 to 75 with Graves' ophthalmopathy. The rearrangement uses TRBV9 and TRBJ2-7; D call uncertain. Sequences were obtained from blood. Written as DNA, the CDR3 is TGTGCCAGCAGCGTAGGTCGTGAGCAGTACTTC. The encoded protein is CASSVGREQYF.